The 23 T cell receptor beta chains below come from one sample, sequenced in a study of cytomegalovirus exposure and HLA in healthy donors. The study ran its PCR with 60 Vbeta and 13 Jbeta primers. Only in-frame clones appear in the TCRdb table, and some are missing; sequencing was by immunoSEQ multiplex PCR. Of 75,000 to 95,000 clones in the sample, roughly 71% were seen once. The sequencing input was PBMCs. All receptors come from a middle-aged man in good health and CMV-seronegative.

This clone has a handful of counts. This chain connects TRBV30 to TRBJ1-5; TRBD1 aligns across 7 bases. CDR1 is GTSNPN, CDR2 SVGIG, per germline (reference sequence). This CDR3 contains 15 residues. Trimming removed 2 bases from V and 2 bases from J; junction bases left unmatched: 6. The CDR3 reads CAWSTGQPGNQPQHF. DNA of the CDR3: TGTGCCTGGAGTACGGGACAGCCAGGCAATCAGCCCCAGCATTTT.

This chain uses TRBV9 with TRBJ2-5; a weak D match, TRBD2 (5 bases). Per germline, CDR1 SGDLS and CDR2 YYNGEE. This CDR3 comprises 14 residues. V lost 4 bases, J lost 8 bases, and 18 bases lay in between. CDR3 bases: TGTGCCAGCAGCCCAAGGGCGCGACGGGATACCCAGTACTTC. It yields the protein CASSPRARRDTQYF.

The chain employs TRBV29-1 and TRBJ2-3, with 8 nucleotides matching TRBD2. The trim removed 3 bases at V and 2 bases at J, leaving 7 bases unmatched. The germline gives CDR1 SQVTM, CDR2 ANQGSEA. The CDR3 is made up of 15 amino acids. CDR3 DNA: TGCAGCGTTGAGCGGCGGGGGGCCGACACAGATACGCAGTATTTT. Its translation: CSVERRGADTDTQYF.

J is TRBJ2-5 and V is TRBV7-9, with D perhaps TRBD2 (5 bases). Germline CDR1 reads SEHNR; CDR2 reads FQNEAQ (reference sequence). V was clipped by 5 bases and J by 1 base, with 23 bases between them. The CDR3 spans 18 residues. The DNA of the CDR3 is TGTGCCAGCAGCCCGGCGCGGGTCGTATCCTTTCTCCAAGAGACCCAGTACTTC. As protein: CASSPARVVSFLQETQYF.

The chain carries TRBV27 and TRBJ1-4; TRBD1 aligns across 9 bases. Per the germline V gene, CDR1 is MNHEY and CDR2 is SMNVEV (reference sequence). This CDR3 region has 16 residues. V gave up 5 bases and J gave up 1 base; unmatched junction bases: 5. The CDR3 region has the DNA TGTGCCAGCAGTCCAGGGACAGGGCGAACTAATGAAAAACTGTTTTTT. Its translation is CASSPGTGRTNEKLFF. Supplemented by reference TRBV27 and TRBJ1-4, the full variable domain reads EAQVTQNPRYLITVTGKKLTVTCSQNMNHEYMSWYRQDPGLGLRQIYYSMNVEVTDKGDVPEGYKVSRKEKRNFPLILESPSPNQTSLYFCASSPGTGRTNEKLFFGSGTQLSVL.

The DNA for the CDR3 is TGTGCCAGTAAAGGACAGGCTAGGGAGACCCAGTACTTC. Translation: CASKGQARETQYF. V gene TRBV19 combines with J gene TRBJ2-5; 7 positions agree with TRBD1. The CDR3 has 13 amino acids. The ends lost 7 bases at V and 5 bases at J; junction bases unmatched: 7. Looked up from germline, CDR1 is LNHDA and CDR2 is SQIVND (reference sequence).

This clone is a singleton in its sample. This rearrangement joins TRBV5-1 to TRBJ1-6, with 10 bases aligning to TRBD1. The germline V gene has CDR1 SGHRS and CDR2 YFSETQ. J gave up 9 bases and V 1 base, and 7 bases lay outside the gene matches. This CDR3 spans 16 amino acids. CDR3 in DNA: TGCGCCAGCAGCTTGCGGACAGGGGGTTCGAGTTCACCCCTCCACTTT. Its protein product is CASSLRTGGSSSPLHF. Drawing the rest from reference TRBV5-1 and TRBJ1-6, the complete variable domain is KAGVTQTPRYLIKTRGQQVTLSCSPISGHRSVSWYQQTPGQGLQFLFEYFSETQRNKGNFPGRFSGRQFSNSRSEMNVSTLELGDSALYLCASSLRTGGSSSPLHFGNGTRLTVT.

This clone was seen at least ten times. The rearrangement links TRBV5-6 to TRBJ1-1; TRBD1 agrees at 7 bases. This CDR3 is 15 amino acids long. Germline loops: CDR1 SGHDT, CDR2 YYEEEE. The V and J ends lost 4 bases and 9 bases, in that order; junction bases with no gene match: 15. The CDR3 nucleotides are TGTGCCAGCAGCGTACAGGGGCCCGCTTATTGGAAAGCTTTCTTT. Translated: CASSVQGPAYWKAFF. Variable domain in full (rest from reference TRBV5-6 and TRBJ1-1): DAGVTQSPTHLIKTRGQQVTLRCSPKSGHDTVSWYQQALGQGPQFIFQYYEEEERQRGNFPDRFSGHQFPNYSSELNVNALLLGDSALYLCASSVQGPAYWKAFFGQGTRLTVV.

This clone has a handful of counts. The chain carries TRBV9 and TRBJ2-1, with D perhaps TRBD2 (6 bases). CDR1 is SGDLS and CDR2 is YYNGEE in the germline V gene. The CDR3 is made up of 13 amino acids. Trimming stripped 4 bases from V and 8 bases from J, with 13 bases between. CDR3 region: CASSLASGDEQFF. The CDR3 region has the DNA TGTGCCAGCAGCTTAGCCTCGGGGGATGAGCAGTTCTTC.

J is TRBJ1-1 and V is TRBV19; 8 nucleotides align to TRBD1. Germline V gene lookup returns CDR1 LNHDA and CDR2 SQIVND (reference sequence). The CDR3 loop spans 14 amino acids. The J segment lost 6 bases and the V segment lost 4 bases, leaving 7 bases of the junction unmatched. The CDR3, as DNA: TGTGCCAGTAGTACAGGACAGGGCCCGGCTGAAGCTTTCTTT. This gives the protein CASSTGQGPAEAFF.

V and J are TRBV30 and TRBJ1-4; no clear D gene. The CDR3 loop spans 15 amino acids. Germline CDR1 and CDR2: GTSNPN and SVGIG (reference sequence). The V gene lost 3 bases and the J gene lost 0 bases, with 11 bases spanning the gap. CDR3 residues: CAWSRTDPTNEKLFF. As DNA, the CDR3 is TGTGCCTGGAGCCGAACAGATCCAACTAATGAAAAACTGTTTTTT.

There are a few counts of this clone. J is TRBJ2-1 and V is TRBV2, with D unclear. Germline V gene data show CDR1 as SNHLY and CDR2 as FYNNEI. The CDR3 is 11 amino acids. Between the trimmed V and J ends, which lost 6 bases and 9 bases, there was a span of 9 bases. CDR3 nucleotides: TGTGCCAGCAGGCCCTCGGGTGAGCAGTTCTTC. Translation gives CASRPSGEQFF.

DNA of the CDR3: TGCGCCAGCAGCCAAGATATCGCAGGCTCAAATGAAAAACTGTTTTTT. Translating it yields CASSQDIAGSNEKLFF. The genes are TRBV4-3 and TRBJ1-4, with unresolved D. CDR3 length equals 16 residues. Deletions cut 0 bases from V and 5 bases from J, with 13 bases between. CDR1 and CDR2 from the germline V gene are LGHNA and YSLEER.

V usage is TRBV5-8 and J usage is TRBJ2-7, with 10 bases lining up with TRBD1. CDR1 is SGHTS and CDR2 is YDEGEE in the germline V gene. There are 14 residues in the CDR3. J lost 4 bases, V lost 3 bases, and 4 bases had no gene match. The DNA for the CDR3 is TGTGCCAGCAGCTCCCGGGACAGGGGTTACGAGCAGTACGTC. This gives the protein CASSSRDRGYEQYV.

This chain joins TRBV29-1 and TRBJ1-1, with D possibly matching TRBD1 (5 bases). The CDR3 extends over 15 amino acids. Looked up from germline, CDR1 is SQVTM and CDR2 is ANQGSEA. The V gene lost 4 bases and the J gene lost 4 bases, with 19 bases spanning the gap. CDR3 nucleotide sequence: TGCAGCGTTGCCTCCCGGGGGGGGTTCGGCACTGAAGCTTTCTTT. Translating gives CSVASRGGFGTEAFF.

The V and J genes are TRBV25-1 and TRBJ2-1, with TRBD1 identical over 8 bases. Germline-derived CDR1 and CDR2 are MGHDK and SYGVNS. V trimming: 6 bases; J trimming: 7 bases; junction bases outside the gene matches: 11. This CDR3 spans 15 amino acids. CDR3 region: CASSHRTGRMNEQFF. CDR3 nucleotide sequence: TGTGCCAGCAGCCATCGGACAGGGCGAATGAATGAGCAGTTCTTC.

The chain recombines TRBV7-2 with TRBJ2-7; 9 bases align to TRBD1. This CDR3 region has 15 residues. Germline CDR1 is SGHTA and CDR2 is FQGNSA. J was trimmed by 3 bases and V by 6 bases; bases with no gene match: 9. CDR3 loop: CASRQQGAGDYEQYF. CDR3 coding DNA: TGTGCCAGCAGACAACAGGGGGCCGGGGACTACGAGCAGTACTTC. Full variable domain (missing parts from reference TRBV7-2 and TRBJ2-7): GAGVSQSPSNKVTEKGKDVELRCDPISGHTALYWYRQSLGQGLEFLIYFQGNSAPDKSGLPSDRFSAERTGGSVSTLTIQRTQQEDSAVYLCASRQQGAGDYEQYFGPGTRLTVT.

The chain is built from TRBV7-9 and TRBJ2-4; 8 bases align to TRBD1. The CDR3 contains 16 residues. V lost 3 bases and J lost 2; bases outside the gene matches: 6. Germline V CDR1 and CDR2: SEHNR, FQNEAQ (reference sequence). CDR3 protein: CASSFTQGATKNIQYF. The CDR3 DNA follows: TGTGCCAGCAGCTTTACTCAGGGGGCGACCAAAAACATTCAGTACTTC.

The rearrangement uses TRBV28 and TRBJ2-7, with a tentative D call TRBD2 (5 bases). Trimming stripped 8 bases from V and 1 base from J, with 18 bases between. CDR1 is MDHEN and CDR2 is SYDVKM in the germline V gene. The CDR3 length is 15 residues. CDR3 loop: CASRPGDLRSYEQYF. In DNA form, the CDR3 reads TGTGCCAGCCGTCCCGGGGATCTAAGATCCTACGAGCAGTACTTC.

This clone showed up just a few times. The chain links TRBV10-3 to TRBJ1-4; possibly TRBD1 for D (5 bases). V lost 5 bases, J lost 2 bases, and 15 bases lay in between. Germline V CDR1 and CDR2: ENHRY, SYGVKD. This CDR3 comprises 16 residues. CDR3 bases: TGTGCCATCAGTCCGAATGACAGTCCCACTAATGAAAAACTGTTTTTT. This gives the protein CAISPNDSPTNEKLFF.

The chain joins TRBV9 to TRBJ1-5, with 11 bases that match TRBD1. The germline V gene encodes CDR1 SGDLS and CDR2 YYNGEE. CDR3 size: 16 residues. J was trimmed by 6 bases and V by 3 bases; bases with no gene match: 8. The CDR3 DNA follows: TGTGCCAGCAGCGCAGGACAGGGGGCGCCGGGTCAGCCCCAGCATTTT. Protein sequence: CASSAGQGAPGQPQHF. Using reference TRBV9 and TRBJ1-5 for the parts outside the CDR3, the full variable domain is DSGVTQTPKHLITATGQRVTLRCSPRSGDLSVYWYQQSLDQGLQFLIQYYNGEERAKGNILERFSAQQFPDLHSELNLSSLELGDSALYFCASSAGQGAPGQPQHFGDGTRLSIL.

In its sample, this clone was seen a few times. V and J are TRBV7-2 and TRBJ1-4; a possible D gene is TRBD1 (5 bases). This CDR3 region has 16 residues. The germline V and J ends were trimmed by 5 bases and 8 bases, with 21 bases remaining between them. Germline CDR1 SGHTA, CDR2 FQGNSA. CDR3 sequence reads: CASSPRGRAGEEKLFF. The DNA for the CDR3 is TGTGCCAGCAGCCCCCGGGGCAGGGCGGGAGAAGAAAAACTGTTTTTT.

V gene TRBV19 combines with J gene TRBJ1-4, with D uncertain. Per germline, CDR1 LNHDA and CDR2 SQIVND (reference sequence). V lost 1 base, J lost 3 bases, and 18 bases lay in between. The CDR3 is 18 residues long. CDR3 DNA sequence: TGTGCCAGTAGTATAGCCCACCTGGCGGGCGGGGCTAATGAAAAACTGTTTTTT. This encodes CASSIAHLAGGANEKLFF.